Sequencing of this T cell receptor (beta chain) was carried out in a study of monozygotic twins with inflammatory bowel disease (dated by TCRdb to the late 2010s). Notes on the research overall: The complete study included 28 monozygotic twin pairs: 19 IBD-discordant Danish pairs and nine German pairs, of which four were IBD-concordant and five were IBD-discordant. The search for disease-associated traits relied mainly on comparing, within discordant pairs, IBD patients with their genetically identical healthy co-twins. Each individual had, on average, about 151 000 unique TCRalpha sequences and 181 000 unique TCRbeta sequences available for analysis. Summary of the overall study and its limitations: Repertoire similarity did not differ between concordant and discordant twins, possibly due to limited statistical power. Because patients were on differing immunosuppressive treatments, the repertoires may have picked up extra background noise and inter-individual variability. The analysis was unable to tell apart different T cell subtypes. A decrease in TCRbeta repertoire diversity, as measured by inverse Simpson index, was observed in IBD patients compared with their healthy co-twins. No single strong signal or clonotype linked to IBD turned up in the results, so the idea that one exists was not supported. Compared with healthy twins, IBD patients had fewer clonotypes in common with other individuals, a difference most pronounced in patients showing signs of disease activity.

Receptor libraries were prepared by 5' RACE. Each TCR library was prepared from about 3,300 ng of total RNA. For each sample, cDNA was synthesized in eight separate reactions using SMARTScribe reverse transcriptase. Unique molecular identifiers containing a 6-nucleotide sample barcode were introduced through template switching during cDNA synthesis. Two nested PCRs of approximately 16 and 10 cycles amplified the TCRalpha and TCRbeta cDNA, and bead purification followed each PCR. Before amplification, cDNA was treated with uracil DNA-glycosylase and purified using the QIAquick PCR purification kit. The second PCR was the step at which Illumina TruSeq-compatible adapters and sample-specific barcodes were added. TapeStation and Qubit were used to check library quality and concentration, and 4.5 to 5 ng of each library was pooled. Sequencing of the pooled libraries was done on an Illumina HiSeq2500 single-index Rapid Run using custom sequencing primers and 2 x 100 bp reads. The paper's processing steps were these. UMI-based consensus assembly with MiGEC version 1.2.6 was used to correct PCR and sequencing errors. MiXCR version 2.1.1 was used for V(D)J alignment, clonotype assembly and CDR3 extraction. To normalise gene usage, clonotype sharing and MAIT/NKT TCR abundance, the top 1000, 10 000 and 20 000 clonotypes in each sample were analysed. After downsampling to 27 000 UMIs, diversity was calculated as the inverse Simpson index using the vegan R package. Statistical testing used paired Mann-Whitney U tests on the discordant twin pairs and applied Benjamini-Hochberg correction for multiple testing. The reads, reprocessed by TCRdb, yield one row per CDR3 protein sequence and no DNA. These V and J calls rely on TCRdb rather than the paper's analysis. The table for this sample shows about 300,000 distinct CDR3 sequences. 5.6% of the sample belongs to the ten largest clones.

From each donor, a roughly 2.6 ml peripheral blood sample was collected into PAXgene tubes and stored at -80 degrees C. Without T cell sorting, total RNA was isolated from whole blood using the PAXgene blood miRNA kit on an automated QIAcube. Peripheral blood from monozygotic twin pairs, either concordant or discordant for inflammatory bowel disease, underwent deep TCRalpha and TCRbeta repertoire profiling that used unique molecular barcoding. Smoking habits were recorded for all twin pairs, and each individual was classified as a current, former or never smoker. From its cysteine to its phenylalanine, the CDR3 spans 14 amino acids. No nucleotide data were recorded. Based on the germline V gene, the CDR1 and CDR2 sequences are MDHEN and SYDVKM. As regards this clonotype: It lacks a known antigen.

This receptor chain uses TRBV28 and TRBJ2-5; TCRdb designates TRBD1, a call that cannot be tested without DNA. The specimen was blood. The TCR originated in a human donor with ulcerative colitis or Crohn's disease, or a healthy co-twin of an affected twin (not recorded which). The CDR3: CASSLSGVGDTQYF.